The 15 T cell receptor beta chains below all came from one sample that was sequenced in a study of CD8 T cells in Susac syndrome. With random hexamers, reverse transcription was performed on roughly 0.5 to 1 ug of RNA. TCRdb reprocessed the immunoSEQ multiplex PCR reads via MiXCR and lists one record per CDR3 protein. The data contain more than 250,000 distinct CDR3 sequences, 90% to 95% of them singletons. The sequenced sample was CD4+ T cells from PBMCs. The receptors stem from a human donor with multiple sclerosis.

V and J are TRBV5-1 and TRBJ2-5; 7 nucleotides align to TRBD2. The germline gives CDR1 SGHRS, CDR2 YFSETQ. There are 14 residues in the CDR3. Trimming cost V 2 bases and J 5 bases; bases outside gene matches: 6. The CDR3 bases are TGCGCCAGCAGCTTCAGACTAGCAGCTGAGACCCAGTACTTC. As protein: CASSFRLAAETQYF.

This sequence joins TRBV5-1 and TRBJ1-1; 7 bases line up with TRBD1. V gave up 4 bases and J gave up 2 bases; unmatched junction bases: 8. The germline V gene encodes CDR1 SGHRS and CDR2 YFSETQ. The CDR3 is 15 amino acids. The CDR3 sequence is CASSLNRDRNTEAFF. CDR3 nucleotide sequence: TGCGCCAGCAGCCTCAACCGGGACAGAAACACTGAAGCTTTCTTT.

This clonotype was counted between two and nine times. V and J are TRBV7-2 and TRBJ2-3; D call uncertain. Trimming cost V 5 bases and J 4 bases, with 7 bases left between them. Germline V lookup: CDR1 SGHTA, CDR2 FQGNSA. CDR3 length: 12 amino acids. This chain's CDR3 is CASSRPPDTQYF. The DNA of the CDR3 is TGTGCCAGCAGCCGTCCTCCAGATACGCAGTATTTT. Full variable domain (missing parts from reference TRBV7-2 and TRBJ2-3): GAGVSQSPSNKVTEKGKDVELRCDPISGHTALYWYRQSLGQGLEFLIYFQGNSAPDKSGLPSDRFSAERTGGSVSTLTIQRTQQEDSAVYLCASSRPPDTQYFGPGTRLTVL.

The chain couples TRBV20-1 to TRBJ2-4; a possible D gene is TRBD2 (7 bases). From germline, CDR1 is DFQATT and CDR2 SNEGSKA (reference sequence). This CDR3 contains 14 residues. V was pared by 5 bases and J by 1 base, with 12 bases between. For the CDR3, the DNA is TGCAGTGCTGAGGGGGGGGCGGCCAAAAACATTCAGTACTTC. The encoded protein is CSAEGGAAKNIQYF.

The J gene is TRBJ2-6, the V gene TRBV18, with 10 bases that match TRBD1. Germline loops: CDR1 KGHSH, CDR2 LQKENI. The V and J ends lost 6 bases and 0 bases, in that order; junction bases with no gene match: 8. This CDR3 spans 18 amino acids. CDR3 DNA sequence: TGTGCCAGCTCGCCGCGACAGGGGGCTTCCTCTGGGGCCAACGTCCTGACTTTC. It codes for CASSPRQGASSGANVLTF.

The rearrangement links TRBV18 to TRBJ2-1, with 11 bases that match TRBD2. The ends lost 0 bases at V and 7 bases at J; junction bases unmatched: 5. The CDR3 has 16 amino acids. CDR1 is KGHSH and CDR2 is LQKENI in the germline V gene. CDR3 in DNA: TGTGCCAGCTCACCACCTCGTCTAGCGGGAGGAAATGAGCAGTTCTTC. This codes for CASSPPRLAGGNEQFF.

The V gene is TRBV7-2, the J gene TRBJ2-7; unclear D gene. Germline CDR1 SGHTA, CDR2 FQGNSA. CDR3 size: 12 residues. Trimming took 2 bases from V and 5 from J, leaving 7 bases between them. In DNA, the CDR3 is TGTGCCAGCAGCTTACTCAGCCACGAGCAGTACTTC. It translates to CASSLLSHEQYF. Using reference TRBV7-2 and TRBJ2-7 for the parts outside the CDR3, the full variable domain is GAGVSQSPSNKVTEKGKDVELRCDPISGHTALYWYRQSLGQGLEFLIYFQGNSAPDKSGLPSDRFSAERTGGSVSTLTIQRTQQEDSAVYLCASSLLSHEQYFGPGTRLTVT.

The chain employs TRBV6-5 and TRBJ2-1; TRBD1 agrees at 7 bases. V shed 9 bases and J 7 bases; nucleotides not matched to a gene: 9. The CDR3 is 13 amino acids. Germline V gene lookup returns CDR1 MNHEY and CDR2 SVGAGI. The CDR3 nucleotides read TGTGCCAGTAGAGGCACAGGGGTTAATGAGCAGTTCTTC. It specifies CASRGTGVNEQFF.

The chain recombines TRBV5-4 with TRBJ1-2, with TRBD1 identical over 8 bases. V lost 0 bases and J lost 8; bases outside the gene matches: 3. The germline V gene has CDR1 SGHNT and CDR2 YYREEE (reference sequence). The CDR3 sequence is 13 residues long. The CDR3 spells CASSLAGGGGYTF. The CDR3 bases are TGTGCCAGCAGCTTGGCAGGGGGCGGCGGCTACACCTTC.

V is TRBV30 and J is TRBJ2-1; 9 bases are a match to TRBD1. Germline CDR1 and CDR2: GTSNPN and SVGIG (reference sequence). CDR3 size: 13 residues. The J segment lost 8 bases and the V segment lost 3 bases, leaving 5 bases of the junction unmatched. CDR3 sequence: CAWRDRGIDEQFF. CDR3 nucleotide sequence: TGTGCCTGGAGGGACAGGGGTATCGATGAGCAGTTCTTC.

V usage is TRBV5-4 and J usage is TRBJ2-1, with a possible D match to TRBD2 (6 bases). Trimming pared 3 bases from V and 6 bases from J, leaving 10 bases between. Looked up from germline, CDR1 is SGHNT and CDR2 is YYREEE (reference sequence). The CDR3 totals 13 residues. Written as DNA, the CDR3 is TGTGCCAGCAGCTCCCCGGGACTCAATGAGCAGTTCTTC. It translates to CASSSPGLNEQFF.

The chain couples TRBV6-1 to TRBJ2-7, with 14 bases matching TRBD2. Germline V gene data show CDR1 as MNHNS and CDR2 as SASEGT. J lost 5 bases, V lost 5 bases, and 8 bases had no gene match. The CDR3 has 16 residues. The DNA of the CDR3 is TGTGCCAGCAGTCTGGGCCCGGGACTAGCGGGAGACGAGCAGTACTTC. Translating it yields CASSLGPGLAGDEQYF.

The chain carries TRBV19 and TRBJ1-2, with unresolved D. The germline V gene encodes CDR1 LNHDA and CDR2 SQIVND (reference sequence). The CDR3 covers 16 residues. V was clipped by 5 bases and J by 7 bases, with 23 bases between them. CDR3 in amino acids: CASSLQPQPSLSGYTF. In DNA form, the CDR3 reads TGTGCCAGTAGTCTTCAGCCCCAACCCAGCTTATCTGGCTACACCTTC.

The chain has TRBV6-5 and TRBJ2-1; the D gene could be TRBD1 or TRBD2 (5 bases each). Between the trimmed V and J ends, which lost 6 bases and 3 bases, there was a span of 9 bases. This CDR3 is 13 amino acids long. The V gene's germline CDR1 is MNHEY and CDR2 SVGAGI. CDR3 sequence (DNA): TGTGCCAGCAGGGGAGACAGCTACAATGAGCAGTTCTTC. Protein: CASRGDSYNEQFF.

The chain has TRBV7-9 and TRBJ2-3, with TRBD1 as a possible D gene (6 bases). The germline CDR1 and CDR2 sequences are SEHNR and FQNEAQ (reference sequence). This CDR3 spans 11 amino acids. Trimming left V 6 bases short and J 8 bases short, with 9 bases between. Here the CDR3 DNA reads TGTGCCAGCAGGGGGGCGGGTACGCAGTATTTT. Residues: CASRGAGTQYF.